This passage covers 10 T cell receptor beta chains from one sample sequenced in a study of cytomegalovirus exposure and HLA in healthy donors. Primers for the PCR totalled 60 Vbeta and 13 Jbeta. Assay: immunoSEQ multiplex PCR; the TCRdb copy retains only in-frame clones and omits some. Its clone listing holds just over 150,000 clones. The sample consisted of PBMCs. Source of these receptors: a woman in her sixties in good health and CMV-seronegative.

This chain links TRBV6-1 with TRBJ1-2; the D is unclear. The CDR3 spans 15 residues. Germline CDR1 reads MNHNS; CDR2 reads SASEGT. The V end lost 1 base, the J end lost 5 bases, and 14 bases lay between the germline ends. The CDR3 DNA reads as TGTGCCAGCAGTGAAGGAGGTCTGGGTTCGTATGGCTACACCTTC. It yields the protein CASSEGGLGSYGYTF.

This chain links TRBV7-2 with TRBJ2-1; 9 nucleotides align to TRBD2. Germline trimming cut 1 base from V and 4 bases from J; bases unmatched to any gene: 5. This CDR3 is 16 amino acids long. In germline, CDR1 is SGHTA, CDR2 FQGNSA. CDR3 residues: CASSLVAGATYNEQFF. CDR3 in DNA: TGTGCCAGCAGCTTAGTAGCGGGGGCCACGTACAATGAGCAGTTCTTC.

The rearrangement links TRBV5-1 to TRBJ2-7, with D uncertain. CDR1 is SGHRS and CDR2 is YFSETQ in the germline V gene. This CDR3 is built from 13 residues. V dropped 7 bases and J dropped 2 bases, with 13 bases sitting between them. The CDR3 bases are TGCGCCAGCGGTTCCACAGTCCCCTACGAGCAGTACTTC. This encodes CASGSTVPYEQYF.

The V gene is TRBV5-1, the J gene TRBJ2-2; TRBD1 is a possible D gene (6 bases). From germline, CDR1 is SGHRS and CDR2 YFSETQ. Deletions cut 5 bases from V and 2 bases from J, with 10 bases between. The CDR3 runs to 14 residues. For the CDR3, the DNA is TGCGCCAGCAGGGGGACAATTAACACCGGGGAGCTGTTTTTT. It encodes CASRGTINTGELFF.

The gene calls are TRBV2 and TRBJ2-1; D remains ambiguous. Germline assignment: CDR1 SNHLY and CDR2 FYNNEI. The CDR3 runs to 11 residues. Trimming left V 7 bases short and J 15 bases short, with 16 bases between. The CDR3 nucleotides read TGTGCCAGCACCTACTCGGTCGCGGTGTTCTTC. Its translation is CASTYSVAVFF.

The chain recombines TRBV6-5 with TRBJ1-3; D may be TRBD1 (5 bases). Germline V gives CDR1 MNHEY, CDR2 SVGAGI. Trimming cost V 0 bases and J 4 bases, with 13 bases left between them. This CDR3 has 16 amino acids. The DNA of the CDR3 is TGTGCCAGCAGTTACTCGGGGACTTCTGAGGGAAACACCATATATTTT. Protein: CASSYSGTSEGNTIYF.

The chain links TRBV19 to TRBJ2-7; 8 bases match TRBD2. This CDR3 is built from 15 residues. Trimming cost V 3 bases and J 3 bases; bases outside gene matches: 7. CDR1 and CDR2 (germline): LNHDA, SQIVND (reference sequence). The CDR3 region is CASSIAGLGLYEQYF. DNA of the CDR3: TGTGCCAGTAGTATTGCGGGACTAGGTCTCTACGAGCAGTACTTC.

The CDR3 loop is CASSRRPGQGGPQHF. The DNA of the CDR3 is TGTGCCAGCAGCCGACGTCCGGGACAGGGCGGGCCCCAGCATTTT. The chain recombines TRBV6-5 with TRBJ1-5; 9 bases match TRBD1. Germline CDR1 and CDR2: MNHEY and SVGAGI. J gave up 9 bases and V 6 bases, and 12 bases lay outside the gene matches. The CDR3 length is 15 residues.

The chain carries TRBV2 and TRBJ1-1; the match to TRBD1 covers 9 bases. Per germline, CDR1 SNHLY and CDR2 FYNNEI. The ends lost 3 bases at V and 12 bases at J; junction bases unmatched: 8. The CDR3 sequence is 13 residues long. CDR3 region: CASSEEQGAKTFF. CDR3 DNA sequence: TGTGCCAGCAGTGAGGAACAGGGGGCGAAAACTTTCTTT.

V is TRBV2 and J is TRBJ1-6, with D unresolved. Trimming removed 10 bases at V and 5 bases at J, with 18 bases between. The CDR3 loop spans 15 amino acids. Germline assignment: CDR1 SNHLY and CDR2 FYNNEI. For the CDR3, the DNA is TGTGCCACCTCACCCCGACTACTAGATAATTCACCCCTCCACTTT. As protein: CATSPRLLDNSPLHF.